The T cell receptor beta chain described here comes from a study of monozygotic twins with cystic fibrosis (dated by TCRdb to the early 2020s). About the full investigation: About 3 micrograms of fragmented DNA went through roughly 14 PCR cycles to produce barcoded libraries. To assess genetic influence on V and J gene usage, the study compared TCR beta repertoires within and across 16 monozygotic twin pairs with cystic fibrosis. Made up mostly of children and adolescents, the cohort included ten female and six male twin pairs ranging in age from about 2.0 to 36.4 years, with a median of about 9.1 years. Twins were ranked among 1,060 cohort participants for weight-for-height and FEVPerc (FEV1 disease centile) at the day of blood sampling. Data for three of the twin pairs had been reported earlier in a different context. What the research found in general, with its limitations: Simpson clonality was generally low (median around 0.0094), suggesting a naive-dominated repertoire, with higher clonality in the most severely affected patients. The cohort was small, and no association was found between shared CDR3 numbers and age, concordance or disease severity. Sharing of nucleotide-identical clonotypes was significantly greater within monozygotic CF twin pairs than between unrelated CF individuals (P = 0.000026, Mann-Whitney). The greatest similarity to the co-twin was observed for V gene usage in 13 of 16 pairs and for J usage in 8 of 16 pairs, which suggested genetic constraints.

TCR beta CDR3 regions were amplified by multiplex PCR using the immunoSEQ immune profiling system, following the manufacturer's instructions. An Illumina NextSeq system was used to carry out the sequencing. In the authors' own workflow: Sequence data were processed on the immunoSEQ Analyzer platform, and clonality was computed as the square root of Simpson's index of productive rearrangements. V and J usage similarity was measured by Jensen-Shannon distance, and CDR3 generation probabilities were computed with OLGA. The researchers looked up shared CDR3 sequences in the immuneACCESS database (August 2020) and in VDJdb (December 2020). TCRdb stores this immuneACCESS table with in-frame sequences only. Part of the clones is absent; in the studies checked, under half of the shortfall reflects unresolved V genes, and no reason is known for the rest. V and J calls plus clone size are reproduced from that table; the DNA served to infer D and trimming. This sample is represented by 25,000 or so clones; 75% to 95% of them were singletons. 0.54% of the sample lies in the top ten.

Note on this clone: The clone's antigen remains unknown. Per-base qualities were not stored, and no clone one base away is much larger.

The twin pairs came from the European Cystic Fibrosis Twin and Sibling Study Cohort, which recruited patients from over a hundred CF clinics across 14 European countries. Zygosity and CFTR genotype were confirmed in-house, and zygosity was tested by multiplex PCR of nine short tandem repeat loci. Peripheral blood was sampled from each twin, with clinical parameters recorded on the day of blood sampling. Genomic DNA was isolated from peripheral blood cells with phenol/chloroform and kept in TE buffer at 4 degrees C. The origin of this receptor is a girl aged 2-10 years with cystic fibrosis. Material for sequencing was blood.

The bases read TGCGCCAGCAGCCAAGATCCGACAGGGGCCTACGAGCAGTACTTC. Its translation is CASSQDPTGAYEQYF. The chain joins TRBV4-3 to TRBJ2-7; the central 8 bases match TRBD1. Including cysteine and phenylalanine, the CDR3 has 15 amino acids. The CDR3 DNA has 45 bases and is translated from base 1. The V end gives up 0 bases and the J end 2 bases, leaving 3 bases in the junction not matched to a gene. From the germline V gene, CDR1 is LGHNA and CDR2 is YSLEER.